These 10 T cell receptor beta chains came from one sample sequenced in a study of T cell responses to AZD1222 COVID-19 vaccine. Assay used: immunoSEQ multiplex PCR; TCRdb lists only in-frame clones, some missing. The table has around 140,000 clones, roughly nine tenths seen once. The starting material was peripheral blood, obtained 28 days after the second AZD1222 dose. These receptors were obtained from an adult who received the AZD1222 COVID-19 vaccine.

This sequence joins TRBV5-1 and TRBJ2-4; D not certain. Trimming took 2 bases from V and 3 from J, leaving 9 bases between them. This CDR3 spans 14 amino acids. Germline lookup yields CDR1 SGHRS and CDR2 YFSETQ. CDR3 sequence (DNA): TGCGCCAGCAGCTTTGGGTATATCAAAAACATTCAGTACTTC. This gives the protein CASSFGYIKNIQYF.

Only one count was recorded for this clone. The chain uses TRBV9 and TRBJ2-1; D is undetermined. The V end was cut by 4 bases, the J end by 3 bases, with 11 bases between. This CDR3 spans 14 amino acids. CDR1 is SGDLS, CDR2 YYNGEE, per germline. CDR3 bases: TGTGCCAGCAGCCCTATGCCAGACTACAATGAGCAGTTCTTC. It yields the protein CASSPMPDYNEQFF. Drawing the rest from reference TRBV9 and TRBJ2-1, the complete variable domain is DSGVTQTPKHLITATGQRVTLRCSPRSGDLSVYWYQQSLDQGLQFLIQYYNGEERAKGNILERFSAQQFPDLHSELNLSSLELGDSALYFCASSPMPDYNEQFFGPGTRLTVL.

The chain combines TRBV3-1 (or the pseudogene TRBV3-2) with TRBJ2-3; D not certain. CDR1 and CDR2 (germline): LGHDT, YNNKEL (reference sequence). This CDR3 has 16 amino acids. V lost 0 bases and J lost 2, with 12 bases in between. This CDR3 reads CASSQDRVTLTDTQYF. CDR3 bases: TGTGCCAGCAGCCAAGACCGGGTTACGCTCACAGATACGCAGTATTTT.

V gene TRBV4-2 combines with J gene TRBJ2-3; D may be TRBD1 (6 bases). The CDR3 has 17 amino acids. From germline, CDR1 is LGHNA and CDR2 YNFKEQ. Trimming shortened V by 1 base and J by 2 bases, and 16 bases separated the two germline ends. The chain's CDR3 is CASSQAGKGGYTDTQYF. CDR3 nucleotides: TGTGCCAGCAGCCAAGCCGGCAAAGGGGGTTACACAGATACGCAGTATTTT.

The CDR3 nucleotides read TGCGCCAGCAGTCAATCCCTCCAGAGGGGGCGGTTTGCGACTAATGAAAAACTGTTTTTT. Translation: CASSQSLQRGRFATNEKLFF. This sequence joins TRBV23-1 and TRBJ1-4, with 7 bases matching TRBD1. TRBV23-1 counts as an open reading frame of uncertain function. Germline trimming cut 0 bases from V and 2 bases from J; bases unmatched to any gene: 15. The CDR3 loop spans 20 amino acids.

This chain uses TRBV7-8 with TRBJ1-4, with 7 positions matching TRBD1. The length of the CDR3 is 14 residues. Germline V gives CDR1 SGHVS, CDR2 FQNEAQ. V was pared by 7 bases and J by 3 bases, with 5 bases of the junction left unmatched. In nucleotides, the CDR3 is TGTGCCAGCACCCGGACAGGTCCTAATGAAAAACTGTTTTTT. It encodes CASTRTGPNEKLFF.

This chain uses TRBV29-1 with TRBJ1-1; 7 bases agree with TRBD1. Looked up from germline, CDR1 is SQVTM and CDR2 is ANQGSEA. The CDR3 runs to 13 residues. After removal of 7 bases from V and 6 bases from J, the junction contained 11 bases not matched to a gene. The CDR3 DNA sequence: TGCAGCGATAGACAGGGCTTGGGGGCTGAAGCTTTCTTT. It translates to CSDRQGLGAEAFF.

The chain joins TRBV5-1 to TRBJ2-5, with TRBD2 matching 12 bases. Germline assignment: CDR1 SGHRS and CDR2 YFSETQ. This CDR3 has 15 residues. With V trimmed by 3 bases and J by 4 bases, 4 bases remained unmatched. The CDR3 DNA sequence: TGCGCCAGCAGCTGGACTAGCGGGGAAGGAGAGACCCAGTACTTC. It translates to CASSWTSGEGETQYF. The full variable domain, its missing parts supplied by reference TRBV5-1 and TRBJ2-5, is KAGVTQTPRYLIKTRGQQVTLSCSPISGHRSVSWYQQTPGQGLQFLFEYFSETQRNKGNFPGRFSGRQFSNSRSEMNVSTLELGDSALYLCASSWTSGEGETQYFGPGTRLLVL.

This chain links TRBV19 with TRBJ1-3; TRBD1 aligns across 9 bases. The CDR3 is 16 amino acids. The V and J ends lost 6 bases and 0 bases, in that order; junction bases with no gene match: 6. Germline CDR1 reads LNHDA; CDR2 reads SQIVND (reference sequence). The chain's CDR3 is CASSTRDRASGNTIYF. CDR3 nucleotides: TGTGCCAGTAGCACTAGGGACAGGGCCTCTGGAAACACCATATATTTT. Complete variable domain (other parts from reference TRBV19 and TRBJ1-3): DGGITQSPKYLFRKEGQNVTLSCEQNLNHDAMYWYRQDPGQGLRLIYYSQIVNDFQKGDIAEGYSVSREKKESFPLTVTSAQKNPTAFYLCASSTRDRASGNTIYFGEGSWLTVV.

The CDR3 region is CASSIMVEGAEAFF. The CDR3 DNA reads TGTGCCAGTAGTATAATGGTGGAGGGAGCTGAAGCTTTCTTT. The chain joins TRBV19 to TRBJ1-1; D not certain. This CDR3 has 14 residues. V lost 2 bases and J lost 6, with 13 bases in between. Per germline, CDR1 LNHDA and CDR2 SQIVND (reference sequence).